This entry describes one TCR beta chain. The sample comes from a study of blood T cell repertoires in COVID-19. About the research overall: T cells, B-cell-depleted T cells, or PBMCs supplied cDNA or gDNA.

Libraries were prepared by immunoSEQ multiplex PCR; TCRdb keeps only in-frame clonotypes and omits some of them. The table includes 250,000 to 300,000 clones, 70% to 90% detected once. The sequenced sample consisted of peripheral blood. The clonotype originates from a woman between 65 and 79 years old with acute or convalescent COVID-19.

The CDR3 loop reads CASSLMGLVTDTQYF. The CDR3 DNA reads as TGCGCCAGCAGCTTAATGGGACTAGTCACAGATACGCAGTATTTT. This sequence joins TRBV5-1 and TRBJ2-3; 8 bases line up with TRBD2. Per the germline V gene, CDR1 is SGHRS and CDR2 is YFSETQ. Trimming at V came to 2 bases and at J to 2 bases, leaving 4 bases not matched to a gene. The CDR3 runs 15 residues.